The clone carrying this T cell receptor beta chain has a count of ten or more. The use of a sample-barcoded 5' primer and a J-beta primer mix characterized a second PCR of about 7 to 12 cycles. TCRdb used MiXCR to reprocess the 5' RACE reads, holding one entry per CDR3 protein. The sample shows 1.5 million to 2 million distinct CDR3 sequences, roughly 32% of them seen only once. Germline V gene sequence: CDR1 DFQATT, CDR2 SNEGSKA (reference sequence). The CDR3 covers 14 residues. V was clipped by 4 bases and J by 1 base, with 13 bases between them. These data originate in a study of blood T cells in healthy people across ages.

The sequence came from a woman in her 30s in good health. The chain couples TRBV20-1 to TRBJ2-5, with D perhaps matching TRBD2 (5 bases). Sequenced material: blood. The CDR3, as DNA: TGCAGTGCTAACGCCCCGGGGAGCCAAGAGACCCAGTACTTC. It specifies CSANAPGSQETQYF.